This TCR beta chain was obtained from a study of PD-L1 blockade in urothelial cancer. Per the germline V gene, CDR1 is WNHNN and CDR2 is SYGVQD (reference sequence). Trimming removed 4 bases from V and 12 bases from J; junction bases left unmatched: 9. CDR3 length equals 13 residues. Sequencing used immunoSEQ multiplex PCR; TCRdb keeps in-frame clones, though not all of them. In the table there are 17,000 or so clones, 87% of which are singletons. Here the sequenced sample was PBMCs, taken around atezolizumab (anti-PD-L1) treatment. The receptor was isolated from a man aged 45-65 years with urothelial cancer. This chain links TRBV10-1 with TRBJ2-1, with 7 bases aligning to TRBD2. In nucleotides, the CDR3 is TGCGCCAGCAGTGCCTCCCGTGGGGGGGGGCAGTTCTTC. Amino acids: CASSASRGGGQFF.